Shown below are 18 T cell receptor beta chains from a single sample sequenced in a study of T cells in Graves' hyperthyroidism and ophthalmopathy. Authors of the study amplified TCR beta CDR3 regions from RNA transcripts. During a first-round RT-PCR of the TCR CDR3, the HTBI primer set was used. TCRdb re-called the multiplex PCR reads with MiXCR, one entry per CDR3 protein. The table lists nearly 750,000 distinct CDR3 sequences, under 45% of them singletons. The sequencing sample was made of blood. These TCRs come from a woman aged 40-49 years with Graves' hyperthyroidism.

This clonotype was seen ten or more times. This chain uses TRBV2 with TRBJ1-2; TRBD1 matches 8 bases. The CDR3 length is 14 residues. The germline gives CDR1 SNHLY, CDR2 FYNNEI. With V trimmed by 2 bases and J by 6 bases, 5 bases remained unmatched. The CDR3 sequence is CASSEQQGQDGYTF. The CDR3 DNA reads TGTGCCAGCAGTGAACAACAGGGACAGGATGGCTACACCTTC.

The rearrangement joins TRBV6-5 to TRBJ1-2; D is perhaps TRBD1 (6 bases). The CDR3 totals 15 residues. Germline CDR1 MNHEY, CDR2 SVGAGI. Trimming pared 6 bases from V and 4 bases from J, leaving 18 bases between. The CDR3 spells CASSPSTGTPYGYTF. For the CDR3, the DNA is TGTGCCAGCAGCCCATCTACAGGGACTCCCTATGGCTACACCTTC.

The CDR3 sequence: CASSISLGGGTYEQYF. CDR3 sequence (DNA): TGTGCCAGCAGCATCAGTCTCGGGGGGGGGACCTACGAGCAGTACTTC. V gene TRBV7-2 combines with J gene TRBJ2-7; 8 bases align to TRBD2. This CDR3 contains 16 residues. V shed 5 bases, J shed 2 bases, and the junction held 11 bases outside the gene matches. Germline CDR1 SGHTA, CDR2 FQGNSA.

As for this clonotype: This could be a read error, since a much larger clone is one nucleotide away. CDR3 protein: CASSQGLAGFYEQYF. The CDR3, as DNA: TGCGCCAGCAGCCAAGGACTAGCGGGATTCTACGAGCAGTACTTC. The chain joins TRBV7-3 to TRBJ2-7; TRBD2 agrees at 12 bases. The CDR3 extends over 15 amino acids. The V gene's germline CDR1 is SGHTA and CDR2 FQGTGA.

V is TRBV7-2 and J is TRBJ2-6, with a possible D match to TRBD2 (5 bases). The V gene lost 4 bases and the J gene lost 0 bases, with 13 bases spanning the gap. Per the germline V gene, CDR1 is SGHTA and CDR2 is FQGNSA. The CDR3 sequence is 17 residues long. The CDR3 loop reads CASSYRTLSSGANVLTF. The DNA for the CDR3 is TGTGCCAGCAGCTACCGGACTCTCAGCTCTGGGGCCAACGTCCTGACTTTC.

This clonotype has at least ten counts. The chain joins TRBV7-9 to TRBJ1-4; 8 nucleotides line up with TRBD1. Germline V gives CDR1 SEHNR, CDR2 FQNEAQ (reference sequence). V dropped 2 bases and J dropped 10; count of bases not matched to a gene: 9. The CDR3 extends over 15 amino acids. This CDR3 reads CASSLMGGQGVKLFF. The CDR3 DNA reads as TGTGCCAGCAGCTTAATGGGAGGACAGGGAGTAAAACTGTTTTTT.

The chain employs TRBV11-2 and TRBJ2-3, with 12 bases that match TRBD2. V dropped 5 bases and J dropped 2; count of bases not matched to a gene: 5. The length of the CDR3 is 16 residues. Germline-derived CDR1 and CDR2 are SGHAT and FQNNGV. CDR3 loop: CASSRLAGGSTDTQYF. The CDR3 bases are TGTGCCAGCAGCCGTCTAGCGGGAGGGTCCACAGATACGCAGTATTTT.

This clonotype was seen many times. The chain links TRBV20-1 to TRBJ2-7, with TRBD2 matching over 8 bases. CDR1 DFQATT and CDR2 SNEGSKA come from the germline V gene (reference sequence). The V gene end was trimmed by 5 bases and the J gene end by 8 bases; junction bases not matched to a gene: 14. The CDR3 length is 14 residues. CDR3 bases: TGCAGTGCTCGCGACAGCGGGAGTTACGACAAGCAGTACTTC. It codes for CSARDSGSYDKQYF.

This clonotype has a single count. The rearrangement joins TRBV11-2 to TRBJ1-1; tentatively, D is TRBD1 (6 bases). The CDR3 has 16 residues. CDR1 and CDR2 from the germline V gene are SGHAT and FQNNGV. V was shortened by 0 bases and J by 6 bases, with 17 bases between the two germline ends. CDR3 residues: CASSLDIRTEEAEAFF. In nucleotides, the CDR3 is TGTGCCAGCAGCTTAGATATCCGGACAGAAGAGGCTGAAGCTTTCTTT.

This clonotype has a count of ten or more. The chain links TRBV9 to TRBJ2-5; possibly TRBD1 or TRBD2 for D (5 bases each). CDR3 length: 15 residues. V was pared by 0 bases and J by 5 bases, with 14 bases between. Germline V lookup: CDR1 SGDLS, CDR2 YYNGEE. The DNA for the CDR3 is TGTGCCAGCAGCGTAGCGTGGGGGAGAGACGAGACCCAGTACTTC. Protein: CASSVAWGRDETQYF. Drawing the rest from reference TRBV9 and TRBJ2-5, the complete variable domain is DSGVTQTPKHLITATGQRVTLRCSPRSGDLSVYWYQQSLDQGLQFLIQYYNGEERAKGNILERFSAQQFPDLHSELNLSSLELGDSALYFCASSVAWGRDETQYFGPGTRLLVL.

Comment on this clonotype: The junction differs from germline at one of its ends, possibly a read error. The CDR3 loop is CASLSATGWGTEASF. As DNA, the CDR3 is TGTGCCAGCCTATCCGCGACAGGGTGGGGCACTGAAGCTTCCTTT. The gene calls are TRBV12-3 or TRBV12-4 and TRBJ1-1, with 7 nucleotides matching TRBD1. The CDR3 covers 15 residues.

This clonotype was found many times. The chain recombines TRBV25-1 with TRBJ1-2, with TRBD1 as a possible D gene (6 bases). This CDR3 has 13 residues. V lost 7 bases, J lost 5 bases, and 14 bases lay in between. In germline, CDR1 is MGHDK, CDR2 SYGVNS. CDR3 bases: TGTGCCAGCAAGGACAGCCCGGGATATGGCTACACCTTC. Protein: CASKDSPGYGYTF.

Many counts were recorded for this clonotype. J is TRBJ1-1 and V is TRBV10-3, with D uncertain. The CDR3 has 13 amino acids. Per the germline V gene, CDR1 is ENHRY and CDR2 is SYGVKD. Between the trimmed V and J ends, which lost 10 bases and 5 bases, there was a span of 17 bases. In DNA form, the CDR3 reads TGTGCCACCGTAAGGCAGGCGGAGACTGAAGCTTTCTTT. Protein: CATVRQAETEAFF.

Turning to this clonotype: At one boundary the junction diverges from the germline segment, which might be a read error. The chain is built from TRBV6-1 and TRBJ2-2; 9 nucleotides agree with TRBD2. The CDR3 length is 16 residues. In germline, CDR1 is MNHNS, CDR2 SASEGT. The CDR3 DNA reads as TGTGCCAGCAGGATGACTAGCGGAGAAGTTTACAATGAGCAGTTTTTT. Translated: CASRMTSGEVYNEQFF.

The V gene is TRBV10-3, the J gene TRBJ2-3; 8 bases line up with TRBD1. Trimming took 10 bases from V and 0 from J; bases not matched to a gene: 12. There are 16 residues in the CDR3. CDR1 is ENHRY and CDR2 is SYGVKD in the germline V gene. The CDR3 reads CATLPRTGRSTDTQYF. The DNA for the CDR3 is TGTGCCACCCTCCCAAGGACAGGGAGGAGCACAGATACGCAGTATTTT.

This clonotype came up a few times. This chain connects TRBV14 to TRBJ1-1; weak D call: TRBD1 (6 bases). V shed 4 bases and J shed 5 bases, with 14 bases lying between them. Germline values: CDR1 SGHDN, CDR2 FVKESK. The CDR3 loop spans 14 amino acids. CDR3 amino acids: CASSPEQGRTEAFF. The CDR3, as DNA: TGTGCCAGCAGCCCGGAGCAGGGGAGGACTGAAGCTTTCTTT.

This clonotype showed up many times. The chain has TRBV20-1 and TRBJ1-2; tentative D call: TRBD1 (6 bases). Trimming removed 3 bases from V and 6 bases from J, with 8 bases in between. Looked up from germline, CDR1 is DFQATT and CDR2 is SNEGSKA (reference sequence). The CDR3 spans 11 residues. CDR3: CSASSGDGYTF. The CDR3 DNA sequence: TGCAGTGCTAGTTCAGGGGATGGCTACACCTTC.

The chain is built from TRBV2 and TRBJ1-1, with 11 bases identical to TRBD1. The CDR3 is 17 amino acids. Trimming at V came to 2 bases and at J to 2 bases, leaving 7 bases not matched to a gene. The germline gives CDR1 SNHLY, CDR2 FYNNEI. The CDR3 spells CASSEQDRGLLNTEAFF. The CDR3 DNA sequence: TGTGCCAGCAGTGAACAGGACAGGGGGCTCCTAAACACTGAAGCTTTCTTT.